Listed below are T cell receptor beta chains from one sample, sequenced in a study of cytomegalovirus exposure and HLA in healthy donors. Libraries were prepared by immunoSEQ multiplex PCR; TCRdb keeps only in-frame clonotypes and omits some of them. The data contain some 190,000 clones, around 80% of them seen just once; the ten biggest clones take up about 2.5%. The source material was PBMCs. The receptors stem from a woman in her thirties in good health and CMV-seropositive. CDR3s include the opening cysteine and the closing phenylalanine or tryptophan. D genes are given only for firm matches. Clone size is not always given. Where it is, it says once, few, many or a class for expanded clones.

clone size	V gene	D gene	J gene	CDR3 length	CDR3 DNA	CDR3 protein
-	TRBV5-1	TRBD2	TRBJ2-3	16	TGCGCCAGCAGCCCCGGGGGAGCGGGGGGGCTAGATACGCAGTATTTT	CASSPGGAGGLDTQYF
-	TRBV21-1	-	TRBJ1-1	16	TGTGCCAGCAGCAAAGTCAGACAGGGGGCCAACACTGAAGCTTTCTTT	CASSKVRQGANTEAFF
-	TRBV25-1	TRBD1	TRBJ1-1	18	TGTGCCAGCAGTGAATACCGTCCCGGGACAGGGGGCGCGACTGAAGCTTTCTTT	CASSEYRPGTGGATEAFF
-	TRBV6-1	TRBD1	TRBJ1-1	13	TGTGCCAGCAGGGGACAGGGAGGTACTGAAGCTTTCTTT	CASRGQGGTEAFF
-	TRBV19	-	TRBJ2-2	14	TGTGCCAGTAACTTCAGGGGGAACACCGGGGAGCTGTTTTTT	CASNFRGNTGELFF
few	TRBV29-1	-	TRBJ1-1	13	TGCAGCTCCGAGGGGGGGAGGAACACTGAAGCTTTCTTT	CSSEGGRNTEAFF
few	TRBV28	TRBD1	TRBJ2-2	14	TGTGCCAGCAGCAGGGGGCGCTACACCGGGGAGCTGTTTTTT	CASSRGRYTGELFF
few	TRBV28	TRBD1	TRBJ1-6	13	TGTGCCAGCAGAGACAGGGATAGTTCACCCCTCCACTTT	CASRDRDSSPLHF
-	TRBV7-3	-	TRBJ1-1	13	TGTGCCAGCAGCTTGTATAGTGGTGGTGAAGCTTTCTTT	CASSLYSGGEAFF
-	TRBV10-3	TRBD2	TRBJ2-7	14	TGTGCCATCAGTGAGTCGATAGCGGGGTACGAGCAGTACTTC	CAISESIAGYEQYF
-	TRBV18	-	TRBJ1-1	13	TGTGCCAGCTCACCCCCGGACAGCACTGAAGCTTTCTTT	CASSPPDSTEAFF
-	TRBV4-2	-	TRBJ1-6	15	TGTGCCAGCAGCCAAGATTCCGCCGGGGTATCACCCCTCCACTTT	CASSQDSAGVSPLHF
-	TRBV28	TRBD2	TRBJ2-5	16	TGTGCCAGCAGTCACACTAGCGGGGGATGGGAAGAGACCCAGTACTTC	CASSHTSGGWEETQYF
-	TRBV5-1	-	TRBJ2-5	15	TGCGCCAGCAGCTTGGAATCCGAAGCTCAAGAGACCCAGTACTTC	CASSLESEAQETQYF
few	TRBV5-8	-	TRBJ2-7	14	TGTGCCAGCAGCTTTAAACCGAGAACCTACGAGCAGTACTTC	CASSFKPRTYEQYF
-	TRBV5-1	TRBD2	TRBJ2-3	16	TGCGCCAGCAGTTCCCGGCTAGCGGGGGGGGGAGATACGCAGTATTTT	CASSSRLAGGGDTQYF
-	TRBV30	-	TRBJ1-4	12	TGTGCCTGGAGCGCCGCCGGCGGAAAACTGTTTTTT	CAWSAAGGKLFF
-	TRBV5-8	-	TRBJ1-5	12	TGTGCCAGCAGCGTCAACTATCAGCCCCAGCATTTT	CASSVNYQPQHF
-	TRBV7-3	TRBD1	TRBJ2-7	13	TGTGCCAGCAGCCACGACAGGGGCTACGAGCAGTACTTC	CASSHDRGYEQYF
-	TRBV7-6	-	TRBJ1-5	17	TGTGCCAGCAGCCCTCGTGAGGGGGTTTATAGCAATCAGCCCCAGCACTTT	CASSPREGVYSNQPQHF